This TCR beta chain was observed in a study of CD8+ T cells in alopecia areata. It was cDNA, reverse transcribed from extracted RNA, that served as the sequencing template. The method was immunoSEQ multiplex PCR; TCRdb's version includes in-frame clones alone and lacks a portion of them. The sample has about 200,000 clones, 56% seen once. The length of the CDR3 is 13 residues. The V end was cut by 4 bases, the J end by 6 bases, with 12 bases between. Germline V gene data show CDR1 as SEHNR and CDR2 as FQNEAQ (reference sequence). The source material was CD8+ T cells sorted from blood. The chain uses TRBV7-9 and TRBJ1-1; TRBD1 might be the D (5 bases). The sequence was collected from a human donor in good health. Here the CDR3 reads CASSSAGTSEAFF. CDR3 in DNA: TGTGCCAGCAGCTCCGCCGGGACTTCTGAAGCTTTCTTT.